The 20 T cell receptor beta chains below all came from one sample that was sequenced in a study of blood T cell repertoires in COVID-19. Data came from immunoSEQ multiplex PCR; TCRdb stores just in-frame clones and leaves some out. The sample includes hundreds of thousands of clones, 80% to 90% of them seen just once. The sample comprised PBMCs or T cells enriched from blood (not recorded which). These receptors all stem from a man aged 30 to 45 who had recovered from COVID-19.

The chain links TRBV28 to TRBJ2-7; possibly TRBD1 for D (6 bases). The germline V and J ends were trimmed by 6 bases and 0 bases, with 12 bases remaining between them. CDR1 and CDR2 (germline): MDHEN, SYDVKM. This CDR3 is built from 14 residues. CDR3 region: CASSYTGYSYEQYF. In DNA form, the CDR3 reads TGTGCCAGCAGCTACACAGGGTACTCCTACGAGCAGTACTTC. Looking up the rest from reference TRBV28 and TRBJ2-7 gives the full variable domain: DVKVTQSSRYLVKRTGEKVFLECVQDMDHENMFWYRQDPGLGLRLIYFSYDVKMKEKGDIPEGYSVSREKKERFSLILESASTNQTSMYLCASSYTGYSYEQYFGPGTRLTVT.

On this clone itself: One end of the junction varies from germline; a read error may be responsible. The chain combines TRBV7-9 with TRBJ1-4; D not resolved. The length of the CDR3 is 16 residues. Germline assignment: CDR1 SEHNR and CDR2 FQNEAQ (reference sequence). As DNA, the CDR3 is TGTGCCAGCAGATTAGGTCCCAAGTCGGAGAGCGAAAAACTGTTTTTT. It translates to CASRLGPKSESEKLFF.

The rearrangement links TRBV4-2 to TRBJ2-7; 8 bases fit TRBD2. The germline gives CDR1 LGHNA, CDR2 YNFKEQ. V lost 0 bases to trimming and J lost 1 base; unmatched junction nucleotides: 5. The CDR3 totals 16 residues. The CDR3 DNA is TGTGCCAGCAGCCAAGATTTGGCTAGCGGGTCCTACGAGCAGTACTTC. Translation gives CASSQDLASGSYEQYF.

The chain carries TRBV10-3 and TRBJ2-6, with D maybe TRBD2 (6 bases). Trimming removed 7 bases from V and 3 bases from J, with 13 bases in between. The CDR3 spans 15 residues. Looked up from germline, CDR1 is ENHRY and CDR2 is SYGVKD. CDR3 DNA: TGTGCCATCAACCAGGAGGGTATTGGGGCCAACGTCCTGACTTTC. Translating it yields CAINQEGIGANVLTF.

The sample holds a few counts of this clone. The rearrangement links TRBV6-4 to TRBJ2-2; TRBD2 agrees at 9 bases. Germline V gene lookup returns CDR1 MRHNA and CDR2 SNTAGT. CDR3 size: 14 residues. Losses at the gene ends were 6 bases for V and 5 bases for J; bases not matched to a gene: 4. In DNA, the CDR3 is TGTGCCAGCAGACTAGCGGGCGAAACCGGGGAGCTGTTTTTT. Translation: CASRLAGETGELFF.

The V call is TRBV4-1, the J call TRBJ1-2, with TRBD1 as a possible D gene (6 bases). Trimming removed 1 base from V and 4 bases from J, with 10 bases in between. This CDR3 comprises 14 residues. Germline CDR1 MGHRA, CDR2 YSYEKL. Here the CDR3 reads CASSQAGVLYGYTF. DNA of the CDR3: TGCGCCAGCAGCCAAGCAGGGGTACTCTATGGCTACACCTTC.

V usage is TRBV12-3 or TRBV12-4 and J usage is TRBJ1-2, with 9 bases identical to TRBD1. V shed 4 bases and J 4 bases; nucleotides not matched to a gene: 1. The CDR3 totals 13 residues. The CDR3 loop reads CASSSTGGYGYTF. The CDR3 region has the DNA TGTGCCAGCAGTTCGACAGGGGGCTATGGCTACACCTTC.

The chain uses TRBV7-9 and TRBJ2-1; 8 positions match TRBD1. This CDR3 comprises 16 residues. V lost 5 bases and J lost 5; bases outside the gene matches: 11. CDR1 SEHNR and CDR2 FQNEAQ come from the germline V gene (reference sequence). In nucleotides, the CDR3 is TGTGCCAGCAGCCCATGGACAGGGTCGAATCACAATGAGCAGTTCTTC. Protein product: CASSPWTGSNHNEQFF.

The chain carries TRBV7-6 and TRBJ1-6; 12 bases line up with TRBD1. Unmatched junction bases numbered 9, after V lost 5 bases and J lost 10 bases. This CDR3 comprises 16 residues. From germline, CDR1 is SGHVS and CDR2 FNYEAQ. CDR3 bases: TGTGCCAGCAGCGCGCACCGGGACAGGGGGCAATCACCCCTCCACTTT. Translation: CASSAHRDRGQSPLHF.

The J gene is TRBJ2-1, the V gene TRBV6-4; D is unclear. V lost 0 bases, J lost 10 bases, and 7 bases lay in between. CDR3 length: 12 residues. Germline CDR1 reads MRHNA; CDR2 reads SNTAGT. This CDR3 reads CASSDSGLEQFF. CDR3 DNA: TGTGCCAGCAGTGACTCCGGGTTAGAGCAGTTCTTC.

The chain carries TRBV28 and TRBJ1-2; D not certain. Trimming took off 2 bases at V and 4 bases at J, with 14 bases between the two ends. The CDR3 is 15 amino acids. Germline CDR1 is MDHEN and CDR2 is SYDVKM. CDR3 coding DNA: TGTGCCAGCAGTTTACAGTGGCCCGGGTTCTATGGCTACACCTTC. Encoded protein: CASSLQWPGFYGYTF.

CDR3 loop: CASSYFGQPQHF. The CDR3 nucleotides read TGTGCCAGCAGTTATTTCGGTCAGCCCCAGCATTTT. This sequence joins TRBV6-6 and TRBJ1-5; D not resolved. Trimming took off 3 bases at V and 6 bases at J, with 6 bases between the two ends. The CDR3 is 12 residues long. Germline V CDR1 and CDR2: MNHNY, SVGAGI (reference sequence).

The chain couples TRBV12-3 or TRBV12-4 to TRBJ2-7; 9 bases align to TRBD1. The CDR3 runs to 13 residues. The junction had 1 base not matched to a gene; V was cut back by 2 bases and J by 5 bases. The chain's CDR3 is CASSLRQGDEQYF. CDR3 sequence (DNA): TGTGCCAGCAGTTTAAGACAGGGGGACGAGCAGTACTTC.

This chain links TRBV6-5 with TRBJ2-1; weak D call: TRBD2 (6 bases). The CDR3 is 15 residues long. CDR1 MNHEY and CDR2 SVGAGI come from the germline V gene. The ends were cut back, 6 bases at V and 6 bases at J, with 18 bases in the middle. Written as DNA, the CDR3 is TGTGCCAGCAGCCTCCGAGGGACTGCCGTCAATGAGCAGTTCTTC. It yields the protein CASSLRGTAVNEQFF.

V and J are TRBV7-2 and TRBJ1-1, with unresolved D. Trimming cost V 5 bases and J 6 bases, with 19 bases left between them. In germline, CDR1 is SGHTA, CDR2 FQGNSA. The CDR3 covers 15 residues. The CDR3 DNA follows: TGTGCCAGCAGCCCCTCCTTTGGGGAGCCCCCTGAAGCTTTCTTT. Its protein product is CASSPSFGEPPEAFF.

The chain recombines TRBV5-5 with TRBJ2-7; 7 bases match TRBD2. Germline CDR1 is SGHKS and CDR2 is YYEKEE (reference sequence). CDR3 size: 15 residues. Trimming took 1 base from V and 3 from J; bases not matched to a gene: 7. The CDR3 sequence is CASSLLREPRYEQYF. DNA for the CDR3: TGTGCCAGCAGCTTGTTGCGGGAGCCCCGCTACGAGCAGTACTTC.

The rearrangement uses TRBV5-1 and TRBJ1-2; perhaps TRBD1 as D (6 bases). V gave up 4 bases and J gave up 9 bases, with 13 bases separating them. Per the germline V gene, CDR1 is SGHRS and CDR2 is YFSETQ. The CDR3 consists of 12 residues. CDR3 region: CASSPDRYRYTF. The CDR3 DNA sequence: TGCGCCAGCAGCCCGGACAGATATCGCTACACCTTC.

Of note for this clone: The same CDR3 can be traced to other DNA sequences in this sample. The chain combines TRBV6-5 with TRBJ2-7; 7 nucleotides agree with TRBD2. The V segment lost 3 bases and the J segment 5 bases; nucleotides outside the gene matches: 7. Germline lookup yields CDR1 MNHEY and CDR2 SVGAGI. The CDR3 runs to 14 residues. CDR3 loop: CASSYSRGDHEQYF. DNA of the CDR3: TGTGCCAGCAGTTATTCCCGGGGGGATCACGAGCAGTACTTC.

The V and J genes are TRBV5-1 and TRBJ2-2; 9 nucleotides align to TRBD2. There are 17 residues in the CDR3. CDR1 and CDR2 from the germline V gene are SGHRS and YFSETQ. V gave up 4 bases and J gave up 2 bases; unmatched junction bases: 9. The CDR3 region is CASSPLTSGSNTGELFF. The CDR3 bases are TGCGCCAGCAGCCCTCTGACTAGCGGAAGTAACACCGGGGAGCTGTTTTTT.

The J gene is TRBJ2-7, the V gene TRBV18; D is possibly TRBD1 (6 bases). The V end lost 3 bases, the J end lost 3 bases, and 12 bases lay between the germline ends. This CDR3 comprises 14 residues. Germline V gene sequence: CDR1 KGHSH, CDR2 LQKENI. The CDR3 is CASSPLDSNYEQYF. The CDR3, as DNA: TGTGCCAGCTCACCGTTGGACAGTAACTACGAGCAGTACTTC. Together with reference TRBV18 and TRBJ2-7, the CDR3 gives the full variable domain: NAGVMQNPRHLVRRRGQEARLRCSPMKGHSHVYWYRQLPEEGLKFMVYLQKENIIDESGMPKERFSAEFPKEGPSILRIQQVVRGDSAAYFCASSPLDSNYEQYFGPGTRLTVT.